The sequence of this T cell receptor beta chain was determined in a study of neurological immune-mediated disorders. Study overall: Among roughly 34 multiple sclerosis patients, some 31 were relapsing-remitting and 3 were secondary progressive. Study conclusions and caveats: HTLV-1-associated myelopathy had the most TCR clonal expansion, whereas multiple sclerosis had the least (lower than in healthy controls).

The V end was cut by 1 base, the J end by 6 bases, with 7 bases between. This CDR3 is 14 amino acids long. Germline loops: CDR1 SGHVS, CDR2 FNYEAQ. The authors produced cDNA by 5'RACE using 10-nucleotide random UMIs. TCRdb redid the calling of the 5' RACE reads with MiXCR, one entry per CDR3 protein. The repertoire holds under 60,000 distinct CDR3 sequences, with around 3.4% as singletons. The table lists this clonotype with many counts. Its target is not known. The receptor comes from a man aged 35-49 years with multiple sclerosis. Sample: PBMCs. The chain recombines TRBV7-6 with TRBJ1-6; D gene unclear. The DNA for the CDR3 is TGTGCCAGCAGCTTAGAACAGCTTAATTCACCCCTCCACTTT. Protein sequence: CASSLEQLNSPLHF.